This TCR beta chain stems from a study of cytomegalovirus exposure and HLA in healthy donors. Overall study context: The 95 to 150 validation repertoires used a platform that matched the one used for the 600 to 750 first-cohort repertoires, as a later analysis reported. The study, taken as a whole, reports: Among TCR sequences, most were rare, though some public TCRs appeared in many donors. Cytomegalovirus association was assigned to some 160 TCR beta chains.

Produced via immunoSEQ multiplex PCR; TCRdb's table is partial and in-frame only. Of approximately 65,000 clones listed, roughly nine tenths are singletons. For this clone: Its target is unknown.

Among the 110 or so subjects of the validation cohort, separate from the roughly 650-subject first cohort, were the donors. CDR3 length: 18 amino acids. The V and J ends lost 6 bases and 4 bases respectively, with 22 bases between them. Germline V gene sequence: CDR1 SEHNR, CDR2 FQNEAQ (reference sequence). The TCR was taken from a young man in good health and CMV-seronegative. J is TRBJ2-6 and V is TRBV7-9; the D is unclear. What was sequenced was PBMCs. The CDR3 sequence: CASRDHLRGPGGANVLTF. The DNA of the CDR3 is TGTGCCAGCAGAGATCATTTGAGAGGTCCTGGGGGGGCCAACGTCCTGACTTTC.